The sequence of this T cell receptor (beta chain) was determined in a study of T and B cells in COVID-19 patients. Whole-study context: COVID-19 patients gave peripheral blood either during active infection or after recovery.

TRB was amplified from about 260-540 ng of blood genomic DNA. Trimming took off 3 bases at V and 0 bases at J, with 12 bases between the two ends. The CDR3 runs to 16 residues. CDR1 and CDR2 (germline): SEHNR, FQNEAQ (reference sequence). BIOMED2 TRB-A/B primer pools were used in multiplex TRB PCR. TCRdb reanalysed the multiplex PCR reads using MiXCR and keeps one entry per CDR3 protein. The sample holds more than 10,000 distinct CDR3 sequences, 33% seen once. The clonotype comes from a human donor with active COVID-19. The genes are TRBV7-9 and TRBJ2-1; no definite D call. The sequenced material came from blood. The CDR3 sequence: CASSFPIRTSYNEQFF. The CDR3 DNA reads TGTGCCAGCAGCTTTCCGATACGGACCTCCTACAATGAGCAGTTCTTC.